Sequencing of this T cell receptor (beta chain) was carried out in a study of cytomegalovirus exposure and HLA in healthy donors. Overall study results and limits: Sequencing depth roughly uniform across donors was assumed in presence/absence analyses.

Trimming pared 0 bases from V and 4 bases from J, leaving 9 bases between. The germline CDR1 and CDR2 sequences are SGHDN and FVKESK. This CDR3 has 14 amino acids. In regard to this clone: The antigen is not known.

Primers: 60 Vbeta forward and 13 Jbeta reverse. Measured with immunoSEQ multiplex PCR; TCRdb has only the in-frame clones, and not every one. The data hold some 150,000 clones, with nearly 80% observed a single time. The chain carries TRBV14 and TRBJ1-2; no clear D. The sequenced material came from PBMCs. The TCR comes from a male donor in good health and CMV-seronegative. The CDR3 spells CASSQDLGSYGYTF. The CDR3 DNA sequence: TGTGCCAGCAGCCAAGATCTGGGCAGCTATGGCTACACCTTC.